This is a list of T cell receptor beta chains from one sample in a study of tumor and adjacent non-tumor tissue in lung cancer. TCRdb passed the multiplex PCR reads through MiXCR, listing each CDR3 protein once. The sample includes more than 120,000 distinct CDR3 sequences, approximately 72% of them seen just once. The sequenced material came from lung tumor tissue. These TCRs come from a man aged 55 to 70 with small cell lung cancer. CDR3s leave out the opening cysteine and the closing phenylalanine or tryptophan. The order of the fields is clone size, V gene, J gene, CDR3 protein. Size tells how often a clone was seen (once, few, many) or the class of an expanded clone, and some rows leave it out.

NA	TRBV6-1	TRBJ2-4	ASLRTGGQSIHY
NA	TRBV20-1	TRBJ2-3	SARKPRTSGNSDTQY
NA	TRBV11-2	TRBJ2-5	ASSVKLTGLETQY
NA	TRBV6-6	TRBJ2-7	ASTTSWLEQY
NA	TRBV24-1	TRBJ2-1	ATTDAGTSGYNEQF
once	TRBV11-2	TRBJ2-3	ASSSTIGGGTDTQY
NA	TRBV7-9	TRBJ2-1	ASNWGRPESSYNEQF
few	TRBV12-3/TRBV12-4	TRBJ2-6	ASSFRAAGANVLT
NA	TRBV11-2	TRBJ2-7	ASSLVGTAYEQY
many	TRBV28	TRBJ2-3	ASSDAGRATDTQY
NA	TRBV20-1	TRBJ2-1	SAPLPGTGDEQL
NA	TRBV4-1	TRBJ1-5	ASSQITGQDSNQPQH
NA	TRBV7-8	TRBJ2-6	TSSLSESGTNVLT
once	TRBV29-1	TRBJ1-6	SVDVGFGSLLH
few	TRBV6-2/TRBV6-3	TRBJ2-5	ASTDWVGETQY
NA	TRBV12-3/TRBV12-4	TRBJ1-2	ASRSRQRSYT
NA	TRBV6-1	TRBJ2-7	ASSELANHEQY
many	TRBV20-1	TRBJ2-6	SASVAGWGSGANVLT
NA	TRBV30	TRBJ2-1	AWSPDRVDNEHF
few	TRBV11-1	TRBJ2-7	ASSPGQFYEQC